This TCR beta chain was documented in a study of blood T cell repertoires in COVID-19. Study information: Nucleic acid was either cDNA or gDNA, and it came from T cells, B-cell-depleted T cells, or PBMCs.

Original processing notes: Amplified reference gene primers provided the basis for estimating nucleated cell counts. The repertoire was sequenced with immunoSEQ multiplex PCR; TCRdb's copy has only in-frame clones and lacks some. D and trimming come from the DNA, and the V and J calls and clone size come from that table. Among roughly 360,000 clones listed, roughly 90% were seen once. V lost 6 bases and J 5 bases, leaving 11 bases between the germline ends. This CDR3 is built from 13 residues. Participants' reported clinical history set cohort assignment. The rearrangement joins TRBV12-3 or TRBV12-4 to TRBJ1-5, with D maybe TRBD1 (5 bases). The origin of this receptor is a woman between 25 and 40 years old with acute COVID-19. The sample was PBMCs or T cells enriched from blood (not recorded which). In DNA form, the CDR3 reads TGTGCCAGCAGAGAAGCAGGGCATCAGCCCCAGCATTTT. Translation: CASREAGHQPQHF.